The source of this T cell receptor beta chain is a study of blood T cells in healthy people across ages. A J-beta primer mix and a sample-barcoded 5' primer were used in a second PCR of roughly 7 to 12 cycles. TCRdb fed the 5' RACE reads into MiXCR, producing one record per CDR3 protein. This table has some 1.4 million distinct CDR3 sequences, about 43% appearing once. A few counts support this clonotype. The CDR3 has 13 residues. With 5 bases removed from V and 6 bases from J, the gap between germline ends came to 11 bases. The clonotype originates from a woman aged 18 to 35 in good health. The chain links TRBV12-3 or TRBV12-4 to TRBJ2-1, with a possible D match to TRBD2 (5 bases). Sequences were obtained from blood. CDR3 nucleotides: TGTGCCAGCAGTCCCGAGGACTCCAATGAGCAGTTCTTC. The encoded protein is CASSPEDSNEQFF.